This TCR beta chain was captured in a study of regulatory T cells in long-lasting Graves disease. Both iRepertoire HTBI primers and Arm-PCR of CDR3 regions were used to build the TCR beta libraries. Each CDR3 protein is one row after TCRdb ran MiXCR on the multiplex PCR reads. The data contain 250,000 to 300,000 distinct CDR3 sequences, around a sixth of them singletons. This clonotype has ten or more counts. Time point indicated: newly diagnosed GD, antithyroid drugs for less than 3 months. The TCR library was made from RNA extracted from PBMCs. The CDR3 spans 14 residues. Trimming removed 6 bases from V and 1 base from J, with 10 bases in between. This sample was shared with a second study, whose subject was T cells in Graves' hyperthyroidism and ophthalmopathy. From that study: Based on clinical symptoms, serum thyroxine and TRAb, thyroid ultrasound and orbital computed tomography, diagnoses were reached.

The gene calls are TRBV12-3 or TRBV12-4 and TRBJ1-5, with D uncertain. The sample in question was peripheral blood mononuclear cells (PBMCs), obtained at new diagnosis, from a patient treated with antithyroid drugs. This clonotype originated in a woman in her 30s with Graves disease. The CDR3 is CASRVGESNQPQHF. DNA for the CDR3: TGTGCCAGCAGGGTCGGGGAGAGCAATCAGCCCCAGCATTTT.